Presented here are 4 T cell receptor beta chains from one specimen sequenced in a study of T cell responses to AZD1222 COVID-19 vaccine. Sequencing was performed with immunoSEQ multiplex PCR; in TCRdb, only in-frame clones are kept and a portion is missing. Of about 120,000 clones listed, over 75% are singletons. Material: peripheral blood, obtained on day 0 of AZD1222 vaccination. The receptors derive from an adult in good health.

DNA for the CDR3: TGTGCCAGCAGCACGCCGGGGGGGAACTATGGCTACACCTTC. It encodes CASSTPGGNYGYTF. The rearrangement uses TRBV28 and TRBJ1-2; weak D call: TRBD1 (5 bases). The CDR3 spans 14 residues. Trimming shortened V by 6 bases and J by 2 bases, and 13 bases separated the two germline ends. The V gene's germline CDR1 is MDHEN and CDR2 SYDVKM.

The chain recombines TRBV5-1 with TRBJ2-5; D possibly uses TRBD1 or TRBD2 (5 bases each). Trimming stripped 4 bases from V and 1 base from J, with 14 bases between. Germline lookup yields CDR1 SGHRS and CDR2 YFSETQ. There are 15 residues in the CDR3. For the CDR3, the DNA is TGCGCCAGCAGCGGGACCGGGACGACCCAAGAGACCCAGTACTTC. This encodes CASSGTGTTQETQYF.

This clone was detected only a few times. The chain is built from TRBV4-1 and TRBJ2-5, with 12 bases identical to TRBD2. Looked up from germline, CDR1 is MGHRA and CDR2 is YSYEKL. This CDR3 contains 17 residues. V dropped 4 bases and J dropped 1; count of bases not matched to a gene: 7. This chain's CDR3 is CASSRLLAGGIQETQYF. CDR3 DNA: TGCGCCAGCAGCCGTCTGCTAGCGGGGGGGATCCAAGAGACCCAGTACTTC.

The V call is TRBV29-1, the J call TRBJ1-1; the match to TRBD1 covers 7 bases. This CDR3 spans 11 amino acids. Trimming at V came to 5 bases and at J to 10 bases, leaving 7 bases not matched to a gene. Germline lookup yields CDR1 SQVTM and CDR2 ANQGSEA. CDR3 loop: CSVRTGARAFF. The CDR3 coding sequence is TGCAGCGTTCGAACAGGGGCGCGAGCTTTCTTT.